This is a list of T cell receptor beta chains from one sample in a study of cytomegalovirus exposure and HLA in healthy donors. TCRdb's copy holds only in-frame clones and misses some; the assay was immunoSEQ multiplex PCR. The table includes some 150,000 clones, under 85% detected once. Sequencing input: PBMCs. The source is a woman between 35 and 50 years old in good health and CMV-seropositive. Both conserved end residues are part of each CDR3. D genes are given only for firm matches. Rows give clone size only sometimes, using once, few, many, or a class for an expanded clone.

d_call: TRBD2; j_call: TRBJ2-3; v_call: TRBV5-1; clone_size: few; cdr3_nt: TGCGCCAGCAGCTTGGTGGGTCGCGGGGGGACAGATACGCAGTATTTT; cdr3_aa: CASSLVGRGGTDTQYF
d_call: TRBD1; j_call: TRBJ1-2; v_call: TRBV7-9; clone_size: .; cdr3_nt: TGTGCCAGCACCCTGACGGGACAGGGGGCGCTGGGCTACACCTTC; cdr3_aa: CASTLTGQGALGYTF
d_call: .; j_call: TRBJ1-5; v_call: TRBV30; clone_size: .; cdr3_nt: TGTGCCTGGAGGGGAGGGACGGGCAATCAGCCCCAGCATTTT; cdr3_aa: CAWRGGTGNQPQHF
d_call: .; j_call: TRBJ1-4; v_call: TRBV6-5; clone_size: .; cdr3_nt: TGTGCCAGCAGTTACTCGGCAGGGTTTGAAAAACTGTTTTTT; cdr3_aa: CASSYSAGFEKLFF
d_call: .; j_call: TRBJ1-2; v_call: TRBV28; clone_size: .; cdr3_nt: TGTGCCAGCAGTTTACACGGGGGTGCCTTTTATGGCTACACCTTC; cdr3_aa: CASSLHGGAFYGYTF
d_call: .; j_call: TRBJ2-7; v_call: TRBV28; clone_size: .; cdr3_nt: TGTGCCAGCAGTTTCTCGACTAGAAGGGAGCAGTACTTC; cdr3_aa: CASSFSTRREQYF
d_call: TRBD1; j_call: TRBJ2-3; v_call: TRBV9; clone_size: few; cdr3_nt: TGTGCCAGCAGCGCAGAGGCCGGGACAGGGGTCCCAGATACGCAGTATTTT; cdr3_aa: CASSAEAGTGVPDTQYF
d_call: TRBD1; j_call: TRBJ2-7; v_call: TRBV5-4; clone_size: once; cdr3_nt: TGTGCCAGCAGCTTGGTCGGACAGGGGATATACGAGCAGTACTTC; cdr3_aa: CASSLVGQGIYEQYF
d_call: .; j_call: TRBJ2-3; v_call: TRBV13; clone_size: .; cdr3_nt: TGTGCCAGCACTGTCTTGAGACAGAACACAGATACGCAGTATTTT; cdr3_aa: CASTVLRQNTDTQYF
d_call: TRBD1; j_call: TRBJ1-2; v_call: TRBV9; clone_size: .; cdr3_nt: TGTGCCAGCAGCGGAGGAGACAGGGGGGACTATGGCTACACCTTC; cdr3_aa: CASSGGDRGDYGYTF
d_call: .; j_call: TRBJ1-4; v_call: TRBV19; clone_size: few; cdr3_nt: TGTGCCAGTAGTCAGGACAGCTCAAGACTGTTTTTT; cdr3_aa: CASSQDSSRLFF
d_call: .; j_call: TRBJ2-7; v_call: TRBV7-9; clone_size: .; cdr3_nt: TGTGCCAGCAGCACCTCGGGACAACTTTACGAGCAGTACTTC; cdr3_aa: CASSTSGQLYEQYF
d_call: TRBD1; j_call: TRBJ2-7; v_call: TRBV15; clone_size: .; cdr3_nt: TGTGCCACCAGCAGTCCGCTCGTGACAGGGGGCTACGAGCAGTACTTC; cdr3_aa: CATSSPLVTGGYEQYF
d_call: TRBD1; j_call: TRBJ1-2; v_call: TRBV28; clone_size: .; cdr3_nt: TGTGCCAGCATACCTGGACAGGGCGATTACTATGGCTACACCTTC; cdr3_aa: CASIPGQGDYYGYTF
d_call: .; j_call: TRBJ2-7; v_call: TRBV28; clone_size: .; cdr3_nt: TGTGCCAGCAGTTTATCGCTAACCTACGAGCAGTACTTC; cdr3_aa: CASSLSLTYEQYF
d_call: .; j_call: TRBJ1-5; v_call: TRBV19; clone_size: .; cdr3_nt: TGTGCCACCAAGGTGACGGAGTATAGCAATCAGCCCCAGCATTTT; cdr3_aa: CATKVTEYSNQPQHF
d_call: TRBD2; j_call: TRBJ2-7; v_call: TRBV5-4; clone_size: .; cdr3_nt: TGTGCCAGCAGCGATGCGGGACTAGCGTACGAGCAGTACTTC; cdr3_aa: CASSDAGLAYEQYF
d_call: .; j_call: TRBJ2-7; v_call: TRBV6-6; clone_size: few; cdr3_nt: TGTGCCAGCAGTTACGGCAGGGGATTCTACGAGCAGTACTTC; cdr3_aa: CASSYGRGFYEQYF
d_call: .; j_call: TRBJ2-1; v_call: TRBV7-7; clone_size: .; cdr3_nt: TGTGCCAGCAGCTTGCACGGGGGGCGCAATGAGCAGTTCTTC; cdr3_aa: CASSLHGGRNEQFF
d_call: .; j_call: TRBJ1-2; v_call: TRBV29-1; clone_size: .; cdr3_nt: TGCAGCGTTGAGGGCAGGGGACGCGGCTACACCTTC; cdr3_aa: CSVEGRGRGYTF
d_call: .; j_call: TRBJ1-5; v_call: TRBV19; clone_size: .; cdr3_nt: TGTGCCAGTAGTATATCGGCCCTAGGGGGGGCCGGGGTCAATCAGCCCCAGCATTTT; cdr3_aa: CASSISALGGAGVNQPQHF
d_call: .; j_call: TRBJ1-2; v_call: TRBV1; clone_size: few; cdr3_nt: TGCACCAGCAGCCAAGTGTATAATCTTTACACCTTC; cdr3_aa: CTSSQVYNLYTF
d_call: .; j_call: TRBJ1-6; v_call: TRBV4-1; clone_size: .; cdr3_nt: TGCGCCAGCAGCCAGGGGCAGATCTCTAACAACTTTAATTCACCCCTCCACTTT; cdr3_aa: CASSQGQISNNFNSPLHF
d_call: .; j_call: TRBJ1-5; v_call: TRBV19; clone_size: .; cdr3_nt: TGTGCCAGTAGTACGCTTCGGGATAGCAATCAGCCCCAGCATTTT; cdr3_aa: CASSTLRDSNQPQHF
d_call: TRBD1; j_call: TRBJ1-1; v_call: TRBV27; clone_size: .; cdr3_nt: TGTGCCAGCAGTTTAGTTACAGGGGGGAACACTGAAGCTTTCTTT; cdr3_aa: CASSLVTGGNTEAFF
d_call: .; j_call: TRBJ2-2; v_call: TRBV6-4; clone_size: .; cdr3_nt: TGTGCCAGCAGTGAACAGGGAGGGACCGGGGAGCTGTTTTTT; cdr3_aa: CASSEQGGTGELFF
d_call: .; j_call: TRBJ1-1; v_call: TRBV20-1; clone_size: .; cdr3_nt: TGCAGTGCCAACAGGGAATCTGAAGCTTTCTTT; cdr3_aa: CSANRESEAFF
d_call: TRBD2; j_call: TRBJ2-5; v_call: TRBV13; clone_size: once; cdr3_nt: TGTGCCAGCAGCCAGCAGAGCGGGAACCAAGAGACCCAGTACTTC; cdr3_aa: CASSQQSGNQETQYF
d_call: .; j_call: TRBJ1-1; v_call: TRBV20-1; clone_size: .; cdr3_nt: TGCAGTGCCGAACTGGACACTGAAGCTTTCTTT; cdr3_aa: CSAELDTEAFF
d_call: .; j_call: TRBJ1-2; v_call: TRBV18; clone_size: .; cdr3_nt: TGTGCCAGCTCAACGGACACGAACTATGGCTACACCTTC; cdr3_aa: CASSTDTNYGYTF
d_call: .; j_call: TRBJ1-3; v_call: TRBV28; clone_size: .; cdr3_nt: TGTGCCAGCAGACAGCCGGCTGACTCTGGAAACACCATATATTTT; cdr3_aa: CASRQPADSGNTIYF
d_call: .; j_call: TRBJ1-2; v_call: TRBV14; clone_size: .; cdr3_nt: TGTGCCAGCAGCCAAGAGATCCGGGGAAGGGACTATGGCTACACCTTC; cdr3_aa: CASSQEIRGRDYGYTF
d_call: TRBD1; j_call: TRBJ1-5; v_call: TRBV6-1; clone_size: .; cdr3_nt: TGTGCCAGCAGTGAAGCGCTTCGCCGGACAGGGATTCATCAGCCCCAGCATTTT; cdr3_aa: CASSEALRRTGIHQPQHF
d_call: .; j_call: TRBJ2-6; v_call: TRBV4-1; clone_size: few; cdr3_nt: TGCGCCAGCAGCCCCCAGGGGCACGGCTCTGGGGCCAACGTCCTGACTTTC; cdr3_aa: CASSPQGHGSGANVLTF
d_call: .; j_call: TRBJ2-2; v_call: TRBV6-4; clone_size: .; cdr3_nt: TGTGCCAGCAGTGAACAGTCGGTCACCGGGGAGCTGTTTTTT; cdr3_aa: CASSEQSVTGELFF
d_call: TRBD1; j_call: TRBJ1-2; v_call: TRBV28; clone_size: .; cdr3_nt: TGTGCCAGCAGTTCCCCGACAGGGTTGAACTATGGCTACACCTTC; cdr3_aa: CASSSPTGLNYGYTF
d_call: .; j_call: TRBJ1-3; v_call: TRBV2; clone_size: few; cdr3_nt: TGTGCCAGCAGTGAGTTGGGAGCAGCCGGAAACACCATATATTTT; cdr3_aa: CASSELGAAGNTIYF
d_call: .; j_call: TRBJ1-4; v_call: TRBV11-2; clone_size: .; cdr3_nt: TGTGCCAGCAGCTCCTCAACAGGGTCTAATGAAAAACTGTTTTTT; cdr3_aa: CASSSSTGSNEKLFF
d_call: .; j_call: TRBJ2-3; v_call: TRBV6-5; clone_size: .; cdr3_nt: TGTGCCAGCAGGCTCGAAGGAGGTACGCAGTATTTT; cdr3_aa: CASRLEGGTQYF
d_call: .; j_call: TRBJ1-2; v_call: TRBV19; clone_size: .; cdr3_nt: TGTGCCACCAAAGGGAGGGCTTACTATGGCTACACCTTC; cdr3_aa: CATKGRAYYGYTF
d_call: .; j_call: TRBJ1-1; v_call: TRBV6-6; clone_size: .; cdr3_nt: TGTGCCAGCAGACCCTTCGGGGCTGAAGCTTTCTTT; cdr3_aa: CASRPFGAEAFF
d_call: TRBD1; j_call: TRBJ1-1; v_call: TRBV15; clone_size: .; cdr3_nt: TGTGCCACCAGCTTAATCGGACAGGGCTTGGCTTTCTTT; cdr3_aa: CATSLIGQGLAFF
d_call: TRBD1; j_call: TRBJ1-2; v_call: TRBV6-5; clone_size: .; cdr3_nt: TGTGCCAGCAGGTCCACAGGGGCCTATGGCTACACCTTC; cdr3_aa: CASRSTGAYGYTF
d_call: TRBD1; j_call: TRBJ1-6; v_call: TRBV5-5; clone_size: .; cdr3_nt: TGTGCCAGCAGCTTCCAGGGGGGCTTTAATTCACCCCTCCACTTT; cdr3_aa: CASSFQGGFNSPLHF
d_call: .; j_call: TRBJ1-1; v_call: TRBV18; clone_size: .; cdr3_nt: TGTGCCAGCTCACCAGTGGCAGCAGGGGTAGGGACTGAAGCTTTCTTT; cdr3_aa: CASSPVAAGVGTEAFF
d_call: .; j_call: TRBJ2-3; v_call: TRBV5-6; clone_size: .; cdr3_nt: TGTGCCAGCAGCTGTGTGGGACTCGGATGTGATACGCAGTATTTT; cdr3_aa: CASSCVGLGCDTQYF
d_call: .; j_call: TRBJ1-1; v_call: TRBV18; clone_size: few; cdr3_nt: TGTGCCAGCTCATCCACACGCACTGAAGCTTTCTTT; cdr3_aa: CASSSTRTEAFF
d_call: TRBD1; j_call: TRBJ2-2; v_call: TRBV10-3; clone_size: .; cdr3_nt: TGTGCCATCAGGGGGGACAGCAACACCGGGGAGCTGTTTTTT; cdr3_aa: CAIRGDSNTGELFF
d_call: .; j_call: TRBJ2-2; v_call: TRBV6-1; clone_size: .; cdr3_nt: TGTGCCAGCAGTGAAGCCGTTTTTGGGGAGCTGTTTTTT; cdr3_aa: CASSEAVFGELFF
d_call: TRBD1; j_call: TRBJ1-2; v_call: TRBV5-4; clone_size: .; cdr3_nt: TGTGCCAGCAGCTTTGACAGGGGGCTAGGCTACACCTTC; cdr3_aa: CASSFDRGLGYTF
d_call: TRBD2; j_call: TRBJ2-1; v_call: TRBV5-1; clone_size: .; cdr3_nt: TGCGCCAGCAGCTCCGGACTAGCGGGGGAGGAAGAGCAGTTCTTC; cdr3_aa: CASSSGLAGEEEQFF
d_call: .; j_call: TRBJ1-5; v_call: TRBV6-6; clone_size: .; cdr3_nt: TGTGCCAGCAGACAGGCAGGCGTCGGTCAGCCCCAGCATTTT; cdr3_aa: CASRQAGVGQPQHF
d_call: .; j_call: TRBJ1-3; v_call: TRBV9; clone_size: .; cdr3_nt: TGTGCCAGAGTTACAGGCCTCTCTGGAAACACCATATATTTT; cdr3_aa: CARVTGLSGNTIYF
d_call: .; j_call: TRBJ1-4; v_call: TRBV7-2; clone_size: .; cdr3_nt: TGTGCCAGCAGCTTAGGGCGGCTGGGGCCCACTAATGAAAAACTGTTTTTT; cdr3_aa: CASSLGRLGPTNEKLFF
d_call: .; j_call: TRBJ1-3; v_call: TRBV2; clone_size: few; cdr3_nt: TGTGCCAGCAGGACCAGGGGTTCGTTGGACACCATATATTTT; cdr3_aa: CASRTRGSLDTIYF
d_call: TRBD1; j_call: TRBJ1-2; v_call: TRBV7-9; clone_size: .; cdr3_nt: TGTTCCAGCACCCCAGGACAGGGAGGGTATGGCTACACCTTC; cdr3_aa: CSSTPGQGGYGYTF
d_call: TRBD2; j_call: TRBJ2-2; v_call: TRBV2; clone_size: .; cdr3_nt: TGTGCCAGCAGCCTTAGCGGGGGGGCAGGAACCGGGGAGCTGTTTTTT; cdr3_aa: CASSLSGGAGTGELFF
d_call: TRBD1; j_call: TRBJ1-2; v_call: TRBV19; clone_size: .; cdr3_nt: TGTGCCAGTAGGGATATAGTCGGGACAGGTTTATGGGGCTACACCTTC; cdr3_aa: CASRDIVGTGLWGYTF